The entry below describes one T cell receptor beta chain. Its target is not known. Second-dose recipients at about 4 or about 12 weeks were treated as one pooled group. The data stem from a study of T cell responses to AZD1222 COVID-19 vaccine. Study-level points and caveats: It was only a handful of AZD1222 recipients who were seropositive at baseline. A mostly white British donor set with more females was recruited, and clonal diversity was possibly underestimated.

Clones were sequenced by immunoSEQ multiplex PCR, and TCRdb holds only the in-frame ones, with some missing. The table records about 81,000 clones, 90% of them present only once. J was trimmed by 5 bases and V by 9 bases; bases with no gene match: 6. Germline V gene lookup returns CDR1 MNHEY and CDR2 SVGAGI. CDR3 length: 13 residues. V gene TRBV6-5 combines with J gene TRBJ1-2, with TRBD1 identical over 10 bases. Sequenced here: peripheral blood, sampled 28 days after the second AZD1222 dose. This receptor was taken from an adult who received the AZD1222 COVID-19 vaccine. CDR3 residues: CASTGTGVYGYTF. The CDR3 DNA follows: TGTGCCAGTACCGGGACAGGGGTTTATGGCTACACCTTC.